These 27 T cell receptor beta chains came from one sample sequenced in a study of graft-versus-host responses after intestinal transplantation. Generated by immunoSEQ multiplex PCR, the TCRdb table keeps only in-frame clones and is missing some. Among about 71,000 clones listed, about 90% were seen once. Their specific antigens are unknown. The material was unstimulated CD8+ T cells sorted from spleen or lymph node cells, obtained before intestinal transplant. The receptors originated from a human donor who received an intestinal transplant.

V and J are TRBV29-1 and TRBJ1-4; 9 nucleotides match TRBD1. After removal of 0 bases from V and 10 bases from J, the junction contained 6 bases not matched to a gene. CDR3 length: 14 amino acids. Germline-derived CDR1 and CDR2 are SQVTM and ANQGSEA. The DNA for the CDR3 is TGCAGCGTTGAAGAGGGGACAGGGTTGGGAAAACTGTTTTTT. Its protein is CSVEEGTGLGKLFF.

J is TRBJ1-1 and V is TRBV5-6, with unresolved D. Germline V gene data show CDR1 as SGHDT and CDR2 as YYEEEE. The CDR3 is 12 amino acids. Trimming stripped 4 bases from V and 1 base from J, with 5 bases between. This CDR3 reads CASSPGNTEAFF. The CDR3, as DNA: TGTGCCAGCAGCCCAGGGAACACTGAAGCTTTCTTT.

This clone was counted once. The CDR3 nucleotides read TGCGCCAGCAGCGGGGGGACCTACAATGAGCAGTTCTTC. The encoded protein is CASSGGTYNEQFF. The chain joins TRBV10-2 to TRBJ2-1, with TRBD2 identical over 7 bases. Germline V gene data show CDR1 as WSHSY and CDR2 as SAAADI. This CDR3 comprises 13 residues. Germline trimming cut 6 bases from V and 2 bases from J; bases unmatched to any gene: 1.

The rearrangement uses TRBV6-4 and TRBJ2-1; D unresolved. Germline V gives CDR1 MRHNA, CDR2 SNTAGT. V was clipped by 0 bases and J by 9 bases, with 9 bases between them. This CDR3 contains 13 residues. The CDR3, as DNA: TGTGCCAGCAGTGACTCGGGCTTGGGTGAGCAGTTCTTC. This gives the protein CASSDSGLGEQFF.

On this clone itself: A read error is possible here, since a much larger clone lies one base away. The sample holds other DNA sequences that translate to the same CDR3. The rearrangement joins TRBV6-6 to TRBJ1-2; D remains unclear. The CDR3 is 13 residues long. Per the germline V gene, CDR1 is MNHNY and CDR2 is SVGAGI (reference sequence). Between the trimmed V and J ends, which lost 3 bases and 2 bases, there was a span of 7 bases. The CDR3 spells CASSYEGNYGYTF. As DNA, the CDR3 is TGTGCCAGCAGTTATGAGGGCAACTATGGCTACACCTTC.

This chain connects TRBV7-9 to TRBJ1-5; 7 bases fit TRBD1. CDR3 length equals 17 residues. With 0 bases clipped from V and 2 bases from J, the junction kept 7 bases outside the gene matches. CDR1 is SEHNR, CDR2 FQNEAQ, per germline (reference sequence). CDR3 protein: CASSLAFGQAGNQPQHF. In DNA, the CDR3 is TGTGCCAGCAGCTTAGCTTTCGGACAGGCGGGCAATCAGCCCCAGCATTTT.

V and J are TRBV6-4 and TRBJ2-1; a possible D gene is TRBD2 (6 bases). V was cut by 3 bases and J by 1 base, with 7 bases left in between. The CDR3 spans 14 residues. Looked up from germline, CDR1 is MRHNA and CDR2 is SNTAGT. As DNA, the CDR3 is TGTGCCAGCAGTGAGGAGGGATCCTACAATGAGCAGTTCTTC. Residues: CASSEEGSYNEQFF.

The chain joins TRBV7-8 to TRBJ1-2, with 9 bases matching TRBD1. Losses at the gene ends were 1 base for V and 4 bases for J; bases not matched to a gene: 4. Germline V lookup: CDR1 SGHVS, CDR2 FQNEAQ. The CDR3 spans 15 residues. CDR3 DNA: TGTGCCAGCAGCTTAGGGGGACAGGGTAGCTATGGCTACACCTTC. It codes for CASSLGGQGSYGYTF.

The rearrangement links TRBV4-1 to TRBJ1-1, with 10 bases lining up with TRBD1. The junction had 6 bases not matched to a gene; V was cut back by 2 bases and J by 6 bases. Per germline, CDR1 MGHRA and CDR2 YSYEKL. The CDR3 is 15 amino acids. This chain's CDR3 is CASSQTTGGFSEAFF. The CDR3 coding sequence is TGCGCCAGCAGCCAAACGACAGGGGGCTTCTCTGAAGCTTTCTTT.

The V call is TRBV9, the J call TRBJ2-3; TRBD2 is a possible D gene (5 bases). CDR3 length: 15 amino acids. The germline V gene has CDR1 SGDLS and CDR2 YYNGEE. V lost 3 bases and J lost 0, with 11 bases in between. The CDR3 DNA reads as TGTGCCAGCAGCGCGAGCGGAGTTAGCACAGATACGCAGTATTTT. Residues: CASSASGVSTDTQYF.

The chain uses TRBV5-4 and TRBJ1-1; D may be TRBD1 (5 bases). The CDR3 sequence is 12 residues long. Per the germline V gene, CDR1 is SGHNT and CDR2 is YYREEE (reference sequence). Trimming stripped 1 base from V and 6 bases from J, with 7 bases between. This CDR3 reads CASSLWGAEAFF. The CDR3, as DNA: TGTGCCAGCAGCTTGTGGGGGGCTGAAGCTTTCTTT. The variable domain in full, with the rest retrieved from reference TRBV5-4 and TRBJ1-1, is ETGVTQSPTHLIKTRGQQVTLRCSSQSGHNTVSWYQQALGQGPQFIFQYYREEENGRGNFPPRFSGLQFPNYSSELNVNALELDDSALYLCASSLWGAEAFFGQGTRLTVV.

The chain employs TRBV27 and TRBJ1-2; a possible D gene is TRBD1 (6 bases). CDR3 size: 14 residues. V lost 6 bases, J lost 5 bases, and 16 bases lay in between. Germline values: CDR1 MNHEY, CDR2 SMNVEV (reference sequence). This chain's CDR3 is CASSPTGSGYGYTF. The CDR3 bases are TGTGCCAGCAGCCCAACAGGGTCCGGTTATGGCTACACCTTC.

V and J are TRBV4-2 and TRBJ2-3; D call uncertain. CDR1 and CDR2 (germline): LGHNA, YNFKEQ. The length of the CDR3 is 14 residues. Trimming removed 0 bases at V and 0 bases at J, with 4 bases between. CDR3 sequence (DNA): TGTGCCAGCAGCCAAGATACTAGCACAGATACGCAGTATTTT. The encoded protein is CASSQDTSTDTQYF.

V and J are TRBV7-8 and TRBJ2-7; D may be TRBD2 (6 bases). Germline CDR1 reads SGHVS; CDR2 reads FQNEAQ. V was clipped by 5 bases and J by 3 bases, with 17 bases between them. The CDR3 has 15 residues. The CDR3 DNA sequence: TGTGCCAGCAGCCCCACGGAGACGGGAGACTACGAGCAGTACTTC. This encodes CASSPTETGDYEQYF.

The gene calls are TRBV25-1 and TRBJ2-7; D call uncertain. The CDR3 consists of 11 residues. Germline-derived CDR1 and CDR2 are MGHDK and SYGVNS. V was trimmed by 4 bases and J by 2 bases, leaving 3 bases between them. The CDR3 protein is CASSVAYEQYF. CDR3 bases: TGTGCCAGCAGTGTCGCCTACGAGCAGTACTTC.

The chain recombines TRBV7-9 with TRBJ2-7; D unresolved. There are 13 residues in the CDR3. Germline V gene sequence: CDR1 SEHNR, CDR2 FQNEAQ (reference sequence). Deletions cut 3 bases from V and 4 bases from J, with 10 bases between. The CDR3 nucleotides read TGTGCCAGCAGCTTTGGCATGAGGTACGAGCAGTACTTC. Translating it yields CASSFGMRYEQYF.

The rearrangement links TRBV9 to TRBJ1-2; D might be TRBD1 (5 bases). V was pared by 2 bases and J by 4 bases, with 12 bases between. The CDR3 spans 14 residues. Germline CDR1 and CDR2: SGDLS and YYNGEE. The CDR3 protein is CASSVDSPVYGYTF. The DNA for the CDR3 is TGTGCCAGCAGCGTTGACAGCCCGGTCTATGGCTACACCTTC.

The V and J genes are TRBV11-1 and TRBJ2-1, with 8 bases identical to TRBD1. J lost 5 bases, V lost 5 bases, and 2 bases had no gene match. The CDR3 runs 13 residues. Germline V gene data show CDR1 as SGHAT and CDR2 as FQDESV (reference sequence). The CDR3 loop reads CASSEDRDNEQFF. CDR3 coding DNA: TGTGCCAGCAGCGAGGACAGGGACAATGAGCAGTTCTTC.

The genes are TRBV7-6 and TRBJ2-7, with D possibly matching TRBD1 (6 bases). Per the germline V gene, CDR1 is SGHVS and CDR2 is FNYEAQ. The CDR3 is made up of 13 amino acids. V dropped 2 bases and J dropped 6 bases, with 11 bases sitting between them. Written as DNA, the CDR3 is TGTGCCAGCAGCTTATCTACAGGGCCCGAGCAGTACTTC. Its protein is CASSLSTGPEQYF.

This rearrangement joins TRBV7-2 to TRBJ2-7; TRBD1 matches at 7 bases. The germline gives CDR1 SGHTA, CDR2 FQGNSA. This CDR3 has 17 amino acids. J lost 2 bases, V lost 1 base, and 11 bases had no gene match. The CDR3 protein is CASSLVGDSPLTYEQYF. For the CDR3, the DNA is TGTGCCAGCAGCTTAGTTGGGGACAGCCCTTTAACCTACGAGCAGTACTTC.

The chain has TRBV5-6 and TRBJ2-2, with D possibly matching TRBD2 (6 bases). This CDR3 has 15 amino acids. The germline V and J ends were trimmed by 3 bases and 0 bases, with 9 bases remaining between them. Germline-derived CDR1 and CDR2 are SGHDT and YYEEEE. CDR3 residues: CASSWGVANTGELFF. CDR3 coding DNA: TGTGCCAGCAGCTGGGGGGTCGCGAACACCGGGGAGCTGTTTTTT.

The chain links TRBV7-8 to TRBJ2-7; TRBD1 might be the D (5 bases). The V end was cut by 7 bases, the J end by 0 bases, with 13 bases between. The CDR3 totals 14 residues. Germline V CDR1 and CDR2: SGHVS, FQNEAQ. The CDR3 loop is CASTNGAFSYEQYF. The CDR3 nucleotides read TGTGCCAGCACCAATGGGGCTTTCTCCTACGAGCAGTACTTC.

This clone has just one count. J is TRBJ2-1 and V is TRBV2; perhaps TRBD1 as D (6 bases). Trimming cost V 6 bases and J 0 bases, with 18 bases left between them. This CDR3 spans 17 amino acids. Germline V lookup: CDR1 SNHLY, CDR2 FYNNEI. The CDR3 loop is CASSGTHEPSSYNEQFF. In DNA, the CDR3 is TGTGCCAGCAGCGGGACACATGAACCGAGCTCCTACAATGAGCAGTTCTTC. The full variable domain, in which reference TRBV2 and TRBJ2-1 provide the parts outside the CDR3, is EPEVTQTPSHQVTQMGQEVILRCVPISNHLYFYWYRQILGQKVEFLVSFYNNEISEKSEIFDDQFSVERPDGSNFTLKIRSTKLEDSAMYFCASSGTHEPSSYNEQFFGPGTRLTVL.

This clone was picked up a small number of times. The chain recombines TRBV29-1 with TRBJ2-7; TRBD1 agrees at 8 bases. This CDR3 region has 13 residues. V shed 6 bases and J 0 bases; nucleotides not matched to a gene: 4. The V gene's germline CDR1 is SQVTM and CDR2 ANQGSEA. CDR3 nucleotides: TGCAGCGTGGGGACAGGCCGCTCCTACGAGCAGTACTTC. As protein: CSVGTGRSYEQYF.

The CDR3 region has the DNA TGTGCCAGCAGCTTCGGCAGGGGCTCCTACGAGCAGTACTTC. It codes for CASSFGRGSYEQYF. The chain joins TRBV5-6 to TRBJ2-5; tentative D call: TRBD1 (6 bases). Near its end, the DNA agrees better with TRBJ2-7, so the J call may be wrong. The CDR3 totals 14 residues. Per germline, CDR1 SGHDT and CDR2 YYEEEE.

This chain joins TRBV9 and TRBJ2-5; the D gene is possibly TRBD1 (8 bases). Trimming removed 3 bases from V and 5 bases from J, with 23 bases in between. Germline V lookup: CDR1 SGDLS, CDR2 YYNGEE. The CDR3 extends over 17 amino acids. DNA of the CDR3: TGTGCCAGCAGCGCCCTTCCGACAGGGGCGGGAGAGGAGACCCAGTACTTC. It specifies CASSALPTGAGEETQYF. The full variable domain, in which reference TRBV9 and TRBJ2-5 provide the parts outside the CDR3, is DSGVTQTPKHLITATGQRVTLRCSPRSGDLSVYWYQQSLDQGLQFLIQYYNGEERAKGNILERFSAQQFPDLHSELNLSSLELGDSALYFCASSALPTGAGEETQYFGPGTRLLVL.

The rearrangement uses TRBV5-6 and TRBJ1-4; D unclear. The CDR3 length is 15 residues. The germline CDR1 and CDR2 sequences are SGHDT and YYEEEE. Deletions cut 4 bases from V and 6 bases from J, with 16 bases between. The CDR3 DNA reads as TGTGCCAGCAGCGATTCGGACTCGGGGTATGAAAAACTGTTTTTT. Translation: CASSDSDSGYEKLFF. Based on the CDR3 plus reference TRBV5-6 and TRBJ1-4, the full variable domain is DAGVTQSPTHLIKTRGQQVTLRCSPKSGHDTVSWYQQALGQGPQFIFQYYEEEERQRGNFPDRFSGHQFPNYSSELNVNALLLGDSALYLCASSDSDSGYEKLFFGSGTQLSVL.